These 8 T cell receptor beta chains originate from one sample sequenced in a study of Graves' ophthalmopathy and Graves' hyperthyroidism (dated 2018 in TCRdb). Sequencer: Illumina HiSeq 2000. For repertoire sequencing, the TCR beta CDR3 regions were amplified from RNA transcripts. The first round of RT-PCR was done with HTBI primers and the Qiagen OneStep RT-PCR kit, and was followed by a second round of multiplex PCR, then size selection and purification. TCRdb reprocessing: public reads trimmed at Q25 with fastp, clones called with MiXCR, in-frame beta chains kept. Rows with one shared CDR3 protein collapse into an entry with the most common genes and DNA. The sample includes 650,000 to 800,000 distinct CDR3 sequences, with roughly 41% observed a single time. The ten largest make up 3% to 3.5% of the sample. The sample taken for sequencing was peripheral blood. The receptors shown here come from an adult man with Graves' ophthalmopathy.

The V and J genes are TRBV29-1 and TRBJ2-5; possibly TRBD2 for D (6 bases). CDR1 SQVTM and CDR2 ANQGSEA come from the germline V gene. This CDR3 has 13 amino acids. V lost 8 bases and J lost 1, with 14 bases in between. Here the CDR3 DNA reads TGCAGCCGTCTCACCGGGGGCCAAGAGACCCAGTACTTC. Its translation is CSRLTGGQETQYF.

This clonotype appeared many times. The chain carries TRBV27 and TRBJ1-1; D gene ambiguous. V dropped 1 base and J dropped 1 base, with 4 bases sitting between them. The germline V gene encodes CDR1 MNHEY and CDR2 SMNVEV (reference sequence). This CDR3 has 13 residues. This CDR3 reads CASSLWANTEAFF. In DNA form, the CDR3 reads TGTGCCAGCAGTTTATGGGCGAACACTGAAGCTTTCTTT.

Comments on this clonotype: A much larger clone sits a single nucleotide away, making a read error possible. V usage is TRBV16 and J usage is TRBJ1-4; D uncertain. The CDR3 has 14 amino acids. Trimming removed 0 bases from V and 6 bases from J, with 8 bases in between. Germline V gene sequence: CDR1 KGHSY, CDR2 FQNENV. The CDR3 region has the DNA TGTGCCAGCAGCCAATCACCTGGCGATGAAAAACTGTTTTTT. Its translation: CASSQSPGDEKLFF.

The chain uses TRBV7-9 and TRBJ1-6, with D tentatively TRBD1 (6 bases). Germline V gene sequence: CDR1 SEHNR, CDR2 FQNEAQ (reference sequence). Between the trimmed V and J ends, which lost 3 bases and 11 bases, there was a span of 11 bases. The CDR3 runs 13 residues. The CDR3 DNA is TGTGCCAGCAGCTTGTTGGGGGGCGCACCCCTCCACTTT. It translates to CASSLLGGAPLHF.

On this clonotype: Its ends do not fully match the called genes, so a read error is possible. The rearrangement uses TRBV7-2 and TRBJ2-2, with 8 bases matching TRBD2. This CDR3 has 15 residues. Per germline, CDR1 SGHTA and CDR2 FQGNSA. The CDR3 DNA reads TGCGCCAGCAGCCAAGTGGCGGGAGGAACCGGGGAGCTGTTTTTT. Protein sequence: CASSQVAGGTGELFF.

This clonotype occurred many times. The V and J genes are TRBV10-3 and TRBJ1-4, with a weak D call TRBD1 (6 bases). Deletions cut 6 bases from V and 8 bases from J, with 16 bases between. Germline V gives CDR1 ENHRY, CDR2 SYGVKD. CDR3 length: 14 residues. The CDR3 reads CAISRAGADEKLFF. CDR3 DNA sequence: TGTGCCATCAGCCGGGCAGGGGCAGACGAAAAACTGTTTTTT.

The sample holds many counts of this clonotype. The chain couples TRBV29-1 to TRBJ1-2, with D maybe TRBD1 (5 bases). The CDR3 covers 11 residues. Germline V gene data show CDR1 as SQVTM and CDR2 as ANQGSEA. V was cut by 3 bases and J by 8 bases, with 10 bases left in between. In DNA, the CDR3 is TGCAGCGTTGAGGGACGGCTAGGCTACACCTTC. It encodes CSVEGRLGYTF.

Concerning this clonotype: A read error may explain this, as a much larger clone is one base away. J is TRBJ2-1 and V is TRBV9; the D is unclear. The CDR3 runs 13 residues. V was pared by 0 bases and J by 5 bases, with 6 bases between. Per germline, CDR1 SGDLS and CDR2 YYNGEE. The CDR3 DNA sequence: TGTGCCAGCAGCGTAGACGAGGACAATGAGCAGTTCTTC. Protein sequence: CASSVDEDNEQFF.